The TCR beta chain under discussion was sequenced for a study of CD8 T cells in Susac syndrome. This CDR3 has 14 residues. Trimming left V 5 bases short and J 0 bases short, with 7 bases between. The germline V gene has CDR1 SNHLY and CDR2 FYNNEI. Notes on the study in general: The study conceded that its TCR sequencing and HLA analysis involved relatively few individuals.

Sequencing of TCR beta was performed on blood CD8+ T cells and on blood CD4+ T cells. Healthy donors served as the controls. They were matched for age and sex. With respect to this clonotype: Its antigen is still unknown.

It was with random hexamers that roughly 0.5 to 1 ug RNA was reverse transcribed. An immunoSEQ multiplex PCR amplified TCR beta CDR3 over 54 Vbeta and 13 Jbeta. TCRdb itself ran the immunoSEQ multiplex PCR reads through MiXCR, one entry per CDR3 protein. The repertoire holds about 190,000 distinct CDR3 sequences, around 93% seen once, with roughly 0.096% in the top ten. The V call is TRBV2, the J call TRBJ1-4; D unclear. The source is a human donor in good health. The material sequenced was CD4+ T cells from PBMCs. CDR3 nucleotides: TGTGCCAGCAGTCGGATGTCAACTAATGAAAAACTGTTTTTT. Translation: CASSRMSTNEKLFF.